Listed below are T cell receptor beta chains from one sample, sequenced in a study of blood T cell repertoires in COVID-19. Libraries were prepared by immunoSEQ multiplex PCR; TCRdb keeps only in-frame clonotypes and omits some of them. The sample lists around 150,000 clones, more than 75% seen once, with 4.2% in the top ten. The sample taken for sequencing was peripheral blood. The origin of the receptors is a man aged 60-69 years with acute or convalescent COVID-19. Both conserved end residues are part of each CDR3. The D gene is left open where the match is weak. Only some rows state a clone size, as once, few, many or a class for expanded clones.

size	V	J	D	CDR3	DNA
-	TRBV9	TRBJ2-5	TRBD1	CASTKGAGQETQYF	TGTGCCAGCACCAAGGGGGCAGGACAAGAGACCCAGTACTTC
-	TRBV6-4	TRBJ2-1	TRBD1	CASSDGQGARTEQFF	TGTGCCAGCAGTGACGGACAGGGGGCAAGAACTGAGCAGTTCTTC
-	TRBV19	TRBJ2-3	-	CASSRPGGTDTQYF	TGTGCCAGTAGTAGACCAGGGGGCACAGATACGCAGTATTTT
-	TRBV2	TRBJ1-5	TRBD1	CASSELQGNQPQHF	TGTGCCAGCAGTGAACTACAGGGGAATCAGCCCCAGCATTTT
-	TRBV5-1	TRBJ1-2	-	CASSLTPTQGMNGYTF	TGCGCCAGCAGCTTGACACCCACACAGGGAATGAATGGCTACACCTTC
-	TRBV5-6	TRBJ1-6	-	CASSLGGSSPLHF	TGTGCCAGCAGCTTGGGAGGGTCTTCACCCCTCCACTTT
-	TRBV6-6	TRBJ2-7	-	CASSYGRGEQYF	TGTGCCAGCAGTTACGGCCGAGGCGAGCAGTACTTC
-	TRBV5-1	TRBJ2-2	-	CASSSSMNTGELFF	TGCGCCAGCAGCTCAAGCATGAACACCGGGGAGCTGTTTTTT
-	TRBV6-5	TRBJ2-7	TRBD2	CASSYSGGGSYEQYF	TGTGCCAGCAGTTACTCGGGGGGGGGCTCCTACGAGCAGTACTTC
-	TRBV12-5	TRBJ2-7	-	CASGLVPRGSYEQYF	TGTGCTAGTGGTTTGGTACCGAGGGGGTCCTACGAGCAGTACTTC
many	TRBV7-3	TRBJ2-1	-	CASSPDHGQNNEQFF	TGTGCCAGCAGCCCGGACCATGGACAGAACAATGAGCAGTTCTTC
-	TRBV11-1	TRBJ2-7	-	CASSLGQPYEQYF	TGTGCCAGCAGCTTAGGACAACCCTACGAGCAGTACTTC
-	TRBV27	TRBJ2-1	TRBD2	CASSLGLAVYNEQFF	TGTGCCAGCAGCCTCGGACTAGCGGTTTACAATGAGCAGTTCTTC
-	TRBV29-1	TRBJ1-5	-	CSVAKGDNQPQHF	TGCAGCGTTGCTAAAGGGGACAATCAGCCCCAGCATTTT
-	TRBV10-1	TRBJ2-2	TRBD1	CASSEGTGAYTGELFF	TGCGCCAGCAGTGAAGGGACAGGGGCGTACACCGGGGAGCTGTTTTTT
few	TRBV2	TRBJ1-5	-	CASSGTGKQPQHF	TGTGCCAGCAGCGGAACAGGGAAACAGCCCCAGCATTTT
few	TRBV5-1	TRBJ2-7	TRBD2	CASSPGLAGDEQYF	TGCGCCAGCAGCCCGGGACTAGCGGGAGACGAGCAGTACTTC
-	TRBV4-1	TRBJ2-5	TRBD2	CASSQEGLAQETQYF	TGCGCCAGCAGCCAAGAGGGACTAGCGCAGGAGACCCAGTACTTC
few	TRBV5-1	TRBJ1-2	-	CASSSGANYGYTF	TGCGCCAGCAGCTCAGGCGCTAACTATGGCTACACCTTC
-	TRBV18	TRBJ1-2	TRBD1	CASSPGTELGGYTF	TGTGCCAGCTCACCTGGGACAGAGCTTGGTGGCTACACCTTC
few	TRBV2	TRBJ2-7	-	CASSESSRSPSRGQYF	TGTGCCAGCAGTGAAAGTTCTAGGTCACCCTCCCGGGGGCAGTACTTC
-	TRBV5-6	TRBJ2-5	TRBD2	CASSFSPSSGETQYF	TGTGCCAGCAGCTTTTCCCCTTCTAGCGGGGAGACCCAGTACTTC
-	TRBV5-1	TRBJ2-2	TRBD1	CASSLLGQGATGELFF	TGCGCCAGCAGCTTGTTAGGACAGGGGGCCACCGGGGAGCTGTTTTTT
-	TRBV7-3	TRBJ2-3	TRBD2	CASSSPSGRTTDTQYF	TGTGCCAGCAGCTCCCCTAGCGGGAGGACTACAGATACGCAGTATTTT
few	TRBV27	TRBJ2-3	TRBD1	CASSLSGTGYGGPDTQYF	TGTGCCAGCAGTTTATCGGGGACAGGGTACGGAGGGCCAGATACGCAGTATTTT
few	TRBV7-2	TRBJ2-1	TRBD2	CASSLDSAGAPNEQFF	TGTGCCAGCAGCTTAGACTCCGCGGGAGCACCCAATGAGCAGTTCTTC
-	TRBV7-9	TRBJ2-3	-	CASLRGASTDTQYF	TGTGCCAGCCTCCGGGGGGCTAGCACAGATACGCAGTATTTT
once	TRBV30	TRBJ2-6	-	CVWGRVVRSGANVLTF	TGTGTCTGGGGTCGAGTCGTTCGCTCTGGGGCCAACGTCCTGACTTTC
-	TRBV19	TRBJ2-1	TRBD2	CASSIQGGIVEQFF	TGTGCCAGTAGTATCCAGGGAGGGATCGTGGAGCAGTTCTTC
-	TRBV30	TRBJ1-3	-	CAWSLGQSSGNTIYF	TGTGCCTGGAGTTTAGGACAGAGCTCTGGAAACACCATATATTTT
-	TRBV9	TRBJ2-5	TRBD2	CASGLGGKSTETQYF	TGTGCCAGCGGTCTGGGGGGGAAGTCAACAGAGACCCAGTACTTC
-	TRBV21-1	TRBJ2-7	-	CATQGRVGDEQYF	TGTGCCACCCAAGGCAGGGTTGGCGACGAGCAGTACTTC
-	TRBV5-5	TRBJ2-7	-	CASSLPTSPSSYEQYF	TGTGCCAGCAGCCTACCTACGAGTCCGAGCTCCTACGAGCAGTACTTC
-	TRBV9	TRBJ2-1	TRBD1	CASSVGGQGSYNEQFF	TGTGCCAGCAGCGTAGGGGGACAGGGCTCCTACAATGAGCAGTTCTTC
-	TRBV5-1	TRBJ2-2	TRBD1	CASRSQGAATGELFF	TGCGCCAGCAGATCACAGGGGGCGGCCACCGGGGAGCTGTTTTTT
-	TRBV19	TRBJ2-5	-	CASSIPGWETQYF	TGTGCCAGTAGTATACCGGGGTGGGAGACCCAGTACTTC
few	TRBV11-1	TRBJ1-5	-	CASSLGYGQPQHF	TGTGCCAGCAGCTTAGGCTACGGTCAGCCCCAGCATTTT
-	TRBV5-8	TRBJ1-2	-	CASSLSPQGDGYTF	TGTGCCAGCAGCTTGTCGCCCCAGGGTGACGGCTACACCTTC
-	TRBV25-1	TRBJ2-2	-	CASSEYTQGNTGELFF	TGTGCCAGCAGTGAATATACCCAGGGGAACACCGGGGAGCTGTTTTTT
-	TRBV19	TRBJ1-4	-	CASSTTGMQGTNEKLFF	TGTGCCAGTAGTACCACAGGGATGCAGGGAACTAATGAAAAACTGTTTTTT
-	TRBV30	TRBJ2-5	TRBD2	CAWSPPPRDSGRSETQYF	TGTGCCTGGAGTCCACCGCCTCGGGATAGCGGGAGGTCAGAGACCCAGTACTTC
-	TRBV10-1	TRBJ2-3	-	CASRLDNGDTQYF	TGCGCCAGCAGATTAGATAATGGTGATACGCAGTATTTT
-	TRBV28	TRBJ1-1	-	CASSEWGGQNTEAFF	TGTGCCAGCAGTGAATGGGGGGGCCAGAACACTGAAGCTTTCTTT
-	TRBV11-2	TRBJ1-1	-	CASTLGGGRTEAFF	TGTGCCAGCACCCTAGGGGGGGGGAGAACTGAAGCTTTCTTT
-	TRBV12-3/TRBV12-4	TRBJ2-7	-	CASSLWRSEQYF	TGTGCCAGCAGTTTATGGAGGAGCGAGCAGTACTTC
-	TRBV2	TRBJ2-1	-	CASSEDLASYNEQFF	TGTGCCAGCAGTGAAGATCTAGCCTCCTACAATGAGCAGTTCTTC
-	TRBV30	TRBJ2-7	TRBD1	CAWSRYRGIGYEQYF	TGTGCCTGGAGTAGATACAGGGGAATAGGGTACGAGCAGTACTTC
-	TRBV28	TRBJ2-5	-	CASSRGQETQYF	TGTGCCAGCAGTAGGGGGCAAGAGACCCAGTACTTC